The 7 T cell receptor beta chains below come from one sample, sequenced in a study of cytomegalovirus exposure and HLA in healthy donors. The study ran its PCR with 60 Vbeta and 13 Jbeta primers. Produced via immunoSEQ multiplex PCR; TCRdb's table is partial and in-frame only. This table has roughly 100,000 clones, around 64% appearing once. The source material was PBMCs. Receptors originate from a man aged 60 to 69 in good health and CMV-seronegative.

The chain combines TRBV14 with TRBJ2-5; 14 bases match TRBD2. Germline V CDR1 and CDR2: SGHDN, FVKESK. The trim removed 1 base at V and 11 bases at J, leaving 21 bases unmatched. This CDR3 is built from 20 residues. CDR3 sequence reads: CASSQAGSSGLAGARKEQYF. The CDR3 DNA reads TGTGCCAGCAGCCAAGCCGGCAGCTCGGGACTAGCGGGGGCTCGGAAGGAGCAGTACTTC.

The V call is TRBV7-2, the J call TRBJ1-1; 7 bases are a match to TRBD1. After removal of 5 bases from V and 4 bases from J, the junction contained 4 bases not matched to a gene. Germline loops: CDR1 SGHTA, CDR2 FQGNSA. This CDR3 has 13 amino acids. Written as DNA, the CDR3 is TGTGCCAGCAGCGCCCAGGGGGGCACTGAAGCTTTCTTT. Translated, it gives CASSAQGGTEAFF.

The chain has TRBV5-1 and TRBJ1-2; 10 nucleotides align to TRBD1. Looked up from germline, CDR1 is SGHRS and CDR2 is YFSETQ. The CDR3 runs 15 residues. Germline trimming cut 4 bases from V and 7 bases from J; bases unmatched to any gene: 10. CDR3: CASSLVTGTGVGYTF. The CDR3 nucleotides read TGCGCCAGCAGCCTTGTAACCGGGACAGGGGTTGGCTACACCTTC.

This clone was counted a few times. V gene TRBV18 combines with J gene TRBJ2-7; 9 bases fit TRBD1. The CDR3 loop spans 14 amino acids. CDR1 is KGHSH, CDR2 LQKENI, per germline. V shed 4 bases, J shed 5 bases, and the junction held 6 bases outside the gene matches. The CDR3 sequence: CASSQGTGSNEQYF. The CDR3, as DNA: TGTGCCAGCTCACAAGGGACAGGGTCGAACGAGCAGTACTTC.

This chain links TRBV7-6 with TRBJ2-6; 8 bases are a match to TRBD1. Germline assignment: CDR1 SGHVS and CDR2 FNYEAQ. The junction had 10 bases not matched to a gene; V was cut back by 5 bases and J by 4 bases. This CDR3 has 17 residues. CDR3 protein: CASSEQGGLYGANVLTF. DNA for the CDR3: TGTGCCAGCAGCGAACAGGGGGGTCTGTACGGGGCCAACGTCCTGACTTTC.

J is TRBJ2-5 and V is TRBV9; maybe TRBD1 (5 bases). Germline V lookup: CDR1 SGDLS, CDR2 YYNGEE. The CDR3 spans 14 residues. V lost 0 bases and J lost 3, with 9 bases in between. CDR3 loop: CASSVGTHEETQYF. The CDR3 DNA sequence: TGTGCCAGCAGCGTAGGGACACACGAAGAGACCCAGTACTTC. The full variable domain, with the rest looked up from reference TRBV9 and TRBJ2-5, is DSGVTQTPKHLITATGQRVTLRCSPRSGDLSVYWYQQSLDQGLQFLIQYYNGEERAKGNILERFSAQQFPDLHSELNLSSLELGDSALYFCASSVGTHEETQYFGPGTRLLVL.

The V gene is TRBV6-5, the J gene TRBJ1-4; 7 nucleotides match TRBD1. CDR1 and CDR2 (germline): MNHEY, SVGAGI. J lost 7 bases, V lost 7 bases, and 9 bases had no gene match. The CDR3 contains 14 residues. The CDR3 here is CASTPGRGSEKLFF. The CDR3 bases are TGTGCCAGCACCCCGGGCAGGGGGAGTGAAAAACTGTTTTTT.